Detailed here is one T cell receptor beta chain. The source of the sample is a study of blood T cells in healthy people across ages. Study background: About one barcoded TCR beta cDNA was captured per two T cells.

The use of a sample-barcoded 5' primer and a J-beta primer mix characterized a second PCR of about 7 to 12 cycles. TCRdb independently ran MiXCR on the 5' RACE reads; one entry per CDR3 protein. The sample gives 630,000 or so distinct CDR3 sequences, approximately 29% of which show up once; 15% to 17% is in the top ten. The sequence was collected from a woman aged 80 or over in good health. Sequences were obtained from blood.

The CDR3, as DNA: TGTGCCAGCAGCGGGGGGACCAAGGTCGCTTCCCAGTACTTC. Translating gives CASSGGTKVASQYF. V is TRBV5-4 and J is TRBJ2-5; a weak D match, TRBD2 (6 bases). Trimming pared 4 bases from V and 9 bases from J, leaving 19 bases between. Germline-derived CDR1 and CDR2 are SGHNT and YYREEE (reference sequence). CDR3 length equals 14 residues.